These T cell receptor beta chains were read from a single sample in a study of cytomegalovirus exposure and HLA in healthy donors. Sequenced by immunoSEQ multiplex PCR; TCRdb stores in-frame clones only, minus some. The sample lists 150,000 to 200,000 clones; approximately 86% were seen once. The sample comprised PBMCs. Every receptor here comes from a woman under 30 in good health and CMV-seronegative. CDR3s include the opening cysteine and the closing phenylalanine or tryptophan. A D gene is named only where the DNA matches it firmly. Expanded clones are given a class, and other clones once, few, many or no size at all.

CDR3 protein: CAWRIGTASGNTIYF
CDR3 DNA: TGTGCCTGGAGGATCGGGACAGCATCTGGAAACACCATATATTTT
D gene: TRBD1
clone size: .
J gene: TRBJ1-3
V gene: TRBV30

CDR3 protein: CASNPKGANYGYTF
CDR3 DNA: TGTGCCAGCAACCCCAAGGGGGCTAACTATGGCTACACCTTC
D gene: .
clone size: .
J gene: TRBJ1-2
V gene: TRBV2

CDR3 protein: CASSLDSGINSPLHF
CDR3 DNA: TGTGCCAGCAGCTTAGATTCAGGGATTAATTCACCCCTCCACTTT
D gene: .
clone size: .
J gene: TRBJ1-6
V gene: TRBV7-2

CDR3 protein: CASSPRTSGSRAETQYF
CDR3 DNA: TGTGCCAGCTCACCCCGGACTAGCGGGAGTCGGGCGGAGACCCAGTACTTC
D gene: TRBD2
clone size: few
J gene: TRBJ2-5
V gene: TRBV18

CDR3 protein: CASSRPGTSIEDTQYF
CDR3 DNA: TGTGCCAGCAGTAGACCCGGGACTAGCATTGAAGATACGCAGTATTTT
D gene: TRBD2
clone size: .
J gene: TRBJ2-3
V gene: TRBV2

CDR3 protein: CASSLDRLLAGAETQYF
CDR3 DNA: TGTGCCAGCAGCTTAGATAGGTTACTAGCGGGAGCAGAGACCCAGTACTTC
D gene: TRBD2
clone size: .
J gene: TRBJ2-5
V gene: TRBV11-2

CDR3 protein: CATGTPTGAPGTIYF
CDR3 DNA: TGTGCCACCGGAACCCCGACAGGCGCCCCAGGCACCATATATTTT
D gene: .
clone size: .
J gene: TRBJ1-3
V gene: TRBV10-3

CDR3 protein: CASSTRYQETQYF
CDR3 DNA: TGTGCCAGCAGCACGAGGTACCAAGAGACCCAGTACTTC
D gene: .
clone size: once
J gene: TRBJ2-5
V gene: TRBV21-1

CDR3 protein: CASSLLAGDNTGELFF
CDR3 DNA: TGCGCCAGCAGCTTACTAGCGGGGGACAACACCGGGGAGCTGTTTTTT
D gene: TRBD2
clone size: .
J gene: TRBJ2-2
V gene: TRBV5-1

CDR3 protein: CASSVGYRGGEKLFF
CDR3 DNA: TGTGCCAGCAGCGTAGGATACAGGGGAGGTGAAAAACTGTTTTTT
D gene: TRBD1
clone size: .
J gene: TRBJ1-4
V gene: TRBV9

CDR3 protein: CASHTELTDTQYF
CDR3 DNA: TGTGCCAGCCATACCGAACTGACAGATACGCAGTATTTT
D gene: .
clone size: .
J gene: TRBJ2-3
V gene: TRBV6-1

CDR3 protein: CASSPHLGGQRDTQYF
CDR3 DNA: TGTGCCAGCAGCCCCCATCTGGGAGGGCAGAGGGATACGCAGTATTTT
D gene: TRBD2
clone size: .
J gene: TRBJ2-3
V gene: TRBV9

CDR3 protein: CASSWTAINSPLHF
CDR3 DNA: TGTGCCAGCAGTTGGACAGCAATAAATTCACCCCTCCACTTT
D gene: .
clone size: .
J gene: TRBJ1-6
V gene: TRBV6-5

CDR3 protein: CASSLGARDFYEQYF
CDR3 DNA: TGTGCCAGCAGCTTAGGGGCAAGGGACTTCTACGAGCAGTACTTC
D gene: .
clone size: .
J gene: TRBJ2-7
V gene: TRBV11-2

CDR3 protein: CASSGISGRASYEQYF
CDR3 DNA: TGTGCCAGCAGTGGCATTAGCGGGAGGGCCTCCTACGAGCAGTACTTC
D gene: TRBD2
clone size: .
J gene: TRBJ2-7
V gene: TRBV6-1

CDR3 protein: CASSVELGTGISYNEQFF
CDR3 DNA: TGTGCCAGCAGCGTAGAATTGGGGACAGGAATCTCCTACAATGAGCAGTTCTTC
D gene: TRBD1
clone size: .
J gene: TRBJ2-1
V gene: TRBV9

CDR3 protein: CASSLGSSGVPYEQYF
CDR3 DNA: TGTGCCAGCAGCTTGGGATCCAGCGGGGTACCCTACGAGCAGTACTTC
D gene: TRBD2
clone size: .
J gene: TRBJ2-7
V gene: TRBV5-4

CDR3 protein: CASSGVGDRAYYGYTF
CDR3 DNA: TGTGCCAGTAGCGGAGTCGGGGACAGGGCCTACTATGGCTACACCTTC
D gene: TRBD1
clone size: .
J gene: TRBJ1-2
V gene: TRBV19

CDR3 protein: CASAKPGGVTEAFF
CDR3 DNA: TGTGCCAGCGCCAAACCGGGGGGCGTCACTGAAGCTTTCTTT
D gene: .
clone size: few
J gene: TRBJ1-1
V gene: TRBV5-4

CDR3 protein: CASSLTGGTYEQYF
CDR3 DNA: TGTGCCAGCAGCTTGACAGGGGGTACCTACGAGCAGTACTTC
D gene: TRBD1
clone size: once
J gene: TRBJ2-7
V gene: TRBV5-4

CDR3 protein: CASSQEEAENTEAFF
CDR3 DNA: TGTGCCAGCAGTCAAGAGGAAGCAGAGAACACTGAAGCTTTCTTT
D gene: .
clone size: few
J gene: TRBJ1-1
V gene: TRBV25-1

CDR3 protein: CASSVEAAPYYNEQFF
CDR3 DNA: TGTGCCAGCAGCGTAGAGGCGGCTCCCTACTACAATGAGCAGTTCTTC
D gene: .
clone size: .
J gene: TRBJ2-1
V gene: TRBV9

CDR3 protein: CASSAPGQPEQYF
CDR3 DNA: TGCGCCAGCAGCGCCCCGGGACAGCCAGAGCAGTACTTC
D gene: TRBD1
clone size: once
J gene: TRBJ2-7
V gene: TRBV5-1

CDR3 protein: CASSPSPGTGNSEQFF
CDR3 DNA: TGTGCCAGCAGTCCATCTCCCGGGACAGGGAACAGTGAGCAGTTCTTC
D gene: TRBD1
clone size: .
J gene: TRBJ2-1
V gene: TRBV6-4

CDR3 protein: CASSQDRGETQYF
CDR3 DNA: TGCGCCAGCAGCCAAGACAGGGGAGAGACCCAGTACTTC
D gene: .
clone size: few
J gene: TRBJ2-5
V gene: TRBV4-1

CDR3 protein: CASSFGHTNTEAFF
CDR3 DNA: TGTGCCAGCAGCTTTGGACACACGAACACTGAAGCTTTCTTT
D gene: .
clone size: .
J gene: TRBJ1-1
V gene: TRBV9

CDR3 protein: CASSDRSNEKLFF
CDR3 DNA: TGTGCCAGTAGTGACAGGTCTAATGAAAAACTGTTTTTT
D gene: .
clone size: .
J gene: TRBJ1-4
V gene: TRBV19

CDR3 protein: CASAGLTSSTDTQYF
CDR3 DNA: TGTGCCAGTGCGGGACTCACCTCTAGCACAGATACGCAGTATTTT
D gene: .
clone size: .
J gene: TRBJ2-3
V gene: TRBV19

CDR3 protein: CASSFGGGTGELFF
CDR3 DNA: TGTGCCAGCAGCTTTGGGGGCGGCACCGGGGAGCTGTTTTTT
D gene: .
clone size: .
J gene: TRBJ2-2
V gene: TRBV7-9

CDR3 protein: CASSIIDRESLNTEAFF
CDR3 DNA: TGTGCCAGTAGTATTATTGACAGAGAGTCCTTGAACACTGAAGCTTTCTTT
D gene: .
clone size: .
J gene: TRBJ1-1
V gene: TRBV19

CDR3 protein: CASSSEPAGNTIYF
CDR3 DNA: TGTGCCAGCAGCTCCGAGCCGGCTGGAAACACCATATATTTT
D gene: .
clone size: .
J gene: TRBJ1-3
V gene: TRBV7-9

CDR3 protein: CASKDRGTIGYTF
CDR3 DNA: TGCGCCAGCAAGGACAGGGGGACAATCGGCTACACCTTC
D gene: TRBD1
clone size: .
J gene: TRBJ1-2
V gene: TRBV10-2

CDR3 protein: CASSFEQGISYEQYF
CDR3 DNA: TGTGCCAGCAGCTTTGAACAGGGGATATCCTACGAGCAGTACTTC
D gene: TRBD1
clone size: once
J gene: TRBJ2-7
V gene: TRBV7-9

CDR3 protein: CASSLNGGWETQYF
CDR3 DNA: TGTGCCAGCAGCTTAAACGGGGGGTGGGAGACCCAGTACTTC
D gene: TRBD2
clone size: .
J gene: TRBJ2-5
V gene: TRBV7-6

CDR3 protein: CASSLAELVFEQYF
CDR3 DNA: TGTGCCAGCAGCTTGGCCGAGTTAGTCTTCGAGCAGTACTTC
D gene: .
clone size: .
J gene: TRBJ2-7
V gene: TRBV5-6

CDR3 protein: CASSSAGTSGRAYNEQFF
CDR3 DNA: TGTGCCAGCAGTTCGGCCGGGACTAGCGGGAGGGCTTACAATGAGCAGTTCTTC
D gene: TRBD2
clone size: .
J gene: TRBJ2-1
V gene: TRBV27

CDR3 protein: CAVVRQPNTEAFF
CDR3 DNA: TGTGCCGTCGTACGACAGCCGAACACTGAAGCTTTCTTT
D gene: .
clone size: .
J gene: TRBJ1-1
V gene: TRBV5-4

CDR3 protein: CASSPGTGRPYGYTF
CDR3 DNA: TGTGCCAGCAGTCCCGGGACAGGGAGGCCCTATGGCTACACCTTC
D gene: TRBD1
clone size: .
J gene: TRBJ1-2
V gene: TRBV28

CDR3 protein: CASSIMGWDRGSGYTF
CDR3 DNA: TGTGCCAGCAGTATTATGGGGTGGGACAGGGGAAGTGGCTACACCTTC
D gene: TRBD1
clone size: .
J gene: TRBJ1-2
V gene: TRBV28

CDR3 protein: CASSPGTSNTGELFF
CDR3 DNA: TGTGCCAGCAGCCCAGGGACTTCCAACACCGGGGAGCTGTTTTTT
D gene: .
clone size: .
J gene: TRBJ2-2
V gene: TRBV6-5

CDR3 protein: CASGEVKVAQYF
CDR3 DNA: TGTGCCAGCGGTGAGGTCAAAGTGGCCCAGTACTTC
D gene: .
clone size: once
J gene: TRBJ2-5
V gene: TRBV6-6

CDR3 protein: CASSLAGNTEAFF
CDR3 DNA: TGCGCCAGCAGCTTGGCCGGGAACACTGAAGCTTTCTTT
D gene: .
clone size: .
J gene: TRBJ1-1
V gene: TRBV5-1

CDR3 protein: CASSLLGALVGEQYF
CDR3 DNA: TGTGCCAGCAGCTTGTTGGGAGCACTCGTGGGGGAGCAGTACTTC
D gene: .
clone size: .
J gene: TRBJ2-7
V gene: TRBV5-5

CDR3 protein: CASSPGTSGVTGELFF
CDR3 DNA: TGTGCCAGCAGTCCCGGGACTAGCGGGGTAACCGGGGAGCTGTTTTTT
D gene: TRBD2
clone size: .
J gene: TRBJ2-2
V gene: TRBV4-2

CDR3 protein: CASSQGSGRGSEQYF
CDR3 DNA: TGCGCCAGCAGCCAGGGTAGCGGGAGAGGATCCGAGCAGTACTTC
D gene: TRBD2
clone size: .
J gene: TRBJ2-7
V gene: TRBV4-1

CDR3 protein: CASSQSAGDYGYTF
CDR3 DNA: TGTGCCAGCAGCCAATCGGCAGGGGACTATGGCTACACCTTC
D gene: .
clone size: once
J gene: TRBJ1-2
V gene: TRBV16

CDR3 protein: CASSPEAGGPYEQYF
CDR3 DNA: TGTGCCAGCAGTCCCGAGGCGGGAGGGCCGTACGAGCAGTACTTC
D gene: TRBD2
clone size: .
J gene: TRBJ2-7
V gene: TRBV27

CDR3 protein: CASSTYTGGPRGYTF
CDR3 DNA: TGTGCCAGCAGCACCTACACAGGGGGCCCTAGGGGCTACACCTTC
D gene: TRBD1
clone size: .
J gene: TRBJ1-2
V gene: TRBV5-4

CDR3 protein: CAWSVTLGTSGNEQFF
CDR3 DNA: TGTGCCTGGAGTGTAACATTGGGGACTAGCGGGAATGAGCAGTTCTTC
D gene: TRBD2
clone size: once
J gene: TRBJ2-1
V gene: TRBV30